Included here is one T cell receptor (beta chain) sequence, with context. No antigen is known for it. V was pared by 2 bases and J by 6 bases, with 2 bases between. The CDR3 contains 11 residues. Germline CDR1 KGHSH, CDR2 LQKENI. The record originates from a study of T cells in narcolepsy. Study in general: Patients with NT1 or NT2 and healthy control donors were enrolled.

Study conclusions and caveats: Some memory CD4+ repertoires had no autoreactive clone sequences. Autoreactive clonotypes reportedly recurred in blood of same and different patients, not controls.

Generated by immunoSEQ multiplex PCR, the TCRdb table keeps only in-frame clones and is missing some. The table has some 37,000 clones, roughly 84% seen once. Sequencing was carried out using CD45RA- memory CD4+ T cells from PBMCs. The sequence came from a human donor with narcolepsy. The chain carries TRBV18 and TRBJ2-1; D call uncertain. The DNA of the CDR3 is TGTGCCAGCTCACCAATCAATGAGCAGTTCTTC. Amino acids: CASSPINEQFF.